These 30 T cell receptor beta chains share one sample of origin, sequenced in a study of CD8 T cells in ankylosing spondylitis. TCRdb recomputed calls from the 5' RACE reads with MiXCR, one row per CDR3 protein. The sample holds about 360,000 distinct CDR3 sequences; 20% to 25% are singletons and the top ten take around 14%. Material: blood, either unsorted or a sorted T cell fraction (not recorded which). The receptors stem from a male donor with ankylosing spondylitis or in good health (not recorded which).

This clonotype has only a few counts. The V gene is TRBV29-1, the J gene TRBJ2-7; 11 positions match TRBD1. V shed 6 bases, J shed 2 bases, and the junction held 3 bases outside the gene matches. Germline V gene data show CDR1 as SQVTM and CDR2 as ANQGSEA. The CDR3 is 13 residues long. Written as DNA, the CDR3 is TGCAGCGTCCTGGACAGGGGGCCCTACGAGCAGTACTTC. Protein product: CSVLDRGPYEQYF.

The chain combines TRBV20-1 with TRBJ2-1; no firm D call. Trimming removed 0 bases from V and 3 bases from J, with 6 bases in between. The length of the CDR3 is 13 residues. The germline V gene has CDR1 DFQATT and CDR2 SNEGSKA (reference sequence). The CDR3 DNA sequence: TGCAGTGCTAGAGACCTCGACTACAATGAGCAGTTCTTC. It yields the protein CSARDLDYNEQFF.

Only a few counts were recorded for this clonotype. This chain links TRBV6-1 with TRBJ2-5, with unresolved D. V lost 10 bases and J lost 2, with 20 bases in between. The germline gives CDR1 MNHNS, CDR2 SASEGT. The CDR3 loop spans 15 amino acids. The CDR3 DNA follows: TGTGCCAACACAACTCCCCCCCCGACTCAAGAGACCCAGTACTTC. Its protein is CANTTPPPTQETQYF.

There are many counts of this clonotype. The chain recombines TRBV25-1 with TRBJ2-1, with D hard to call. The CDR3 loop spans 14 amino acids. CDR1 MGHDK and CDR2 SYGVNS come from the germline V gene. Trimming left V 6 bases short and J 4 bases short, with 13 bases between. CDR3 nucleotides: TGTGCCAGCAGACTTTTATTCGGGTACAATGAGCAGTTCTTC. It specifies CASRLLFGYNEQFF.

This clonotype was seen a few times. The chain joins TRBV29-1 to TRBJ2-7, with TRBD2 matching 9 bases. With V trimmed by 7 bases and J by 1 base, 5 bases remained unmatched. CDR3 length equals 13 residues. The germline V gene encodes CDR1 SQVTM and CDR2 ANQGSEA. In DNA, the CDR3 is TGCAGCGCTCAGCTAGCGGGGTCCTACGAGCAGTACTTC. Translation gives CSAQLAGSYEQYF.

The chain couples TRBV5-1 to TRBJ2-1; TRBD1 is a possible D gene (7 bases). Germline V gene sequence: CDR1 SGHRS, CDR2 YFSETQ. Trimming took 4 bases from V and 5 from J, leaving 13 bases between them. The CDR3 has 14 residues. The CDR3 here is CASSGGGVDNEQFF. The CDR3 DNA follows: TGCGCCAGCAGCGGAGGGGGCGTCGACAATGAGCAGTTCTTC.

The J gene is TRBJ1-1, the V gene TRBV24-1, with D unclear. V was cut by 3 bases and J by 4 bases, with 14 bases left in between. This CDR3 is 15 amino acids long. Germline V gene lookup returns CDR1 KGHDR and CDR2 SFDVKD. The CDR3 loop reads CATSDGKMGGTEAFF. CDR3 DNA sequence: TGTGCCACCAGTGATGGAAAAATGGGTGGCACTGAAGCTTTCTTT.

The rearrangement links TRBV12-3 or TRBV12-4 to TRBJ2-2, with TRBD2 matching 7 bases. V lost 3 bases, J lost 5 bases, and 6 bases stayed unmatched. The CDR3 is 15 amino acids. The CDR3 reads CASSLGGLATGELFF. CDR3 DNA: TGTGCCAGCAGTTTGGGGGGGTTGGCAACCGGGGAGCTGTTTTTT.

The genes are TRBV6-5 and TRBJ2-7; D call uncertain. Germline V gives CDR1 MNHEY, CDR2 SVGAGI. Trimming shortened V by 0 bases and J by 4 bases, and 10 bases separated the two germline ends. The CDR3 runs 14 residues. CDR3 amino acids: CASSYSTLPYEQYF. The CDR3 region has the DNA TGTGCCAGCAGTTACTCGACGCTGCCGTACGAGCAGTACTTC.

CDR3: CASSLGGTRTTAYEQYF. CDR3 nucleotides: TGTGCCAGCAGCTTGGGTGGGACACGGACGACAGCCTACGAGCAGTACTTC. The chain couples TRBV5-6 to TRBJ2-7; D possibly corresponds to TRBD1 (6 bases). CDR1 is SGHDT and CDR2 is YYEEEE in the germline V gene. V was trimmed by 0 bases and J by 2 bases, leaving 18 bases between them. CDR3 size: 17 residues.

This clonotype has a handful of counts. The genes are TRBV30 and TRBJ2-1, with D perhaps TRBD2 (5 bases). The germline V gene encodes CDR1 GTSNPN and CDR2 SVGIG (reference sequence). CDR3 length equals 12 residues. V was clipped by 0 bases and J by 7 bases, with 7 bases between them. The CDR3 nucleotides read TGTGCCTGGAGTGTAACGGGAAATGAGCAGTTCTTC. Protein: CAWSVTGNEQFF. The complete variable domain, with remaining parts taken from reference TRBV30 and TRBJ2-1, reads SQTIHQWPATLVQPVGSPLSLECTVEGTSNPNLYWYRQAAGRGLQLLFYSVGIGQISSEVPQNLSASRPQDRQFILSSKKLLLSDSGFYLCAWSVTGNEQFFGPGTRLTVL.

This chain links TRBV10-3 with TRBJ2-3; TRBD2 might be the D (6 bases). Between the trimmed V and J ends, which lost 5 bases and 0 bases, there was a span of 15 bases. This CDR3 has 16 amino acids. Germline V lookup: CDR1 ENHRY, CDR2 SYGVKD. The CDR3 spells CAISNSRLGSTDTQYF. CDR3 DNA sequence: TGTGCCATCAGTAACTCGAGACTAGGGAGCACAGATACGCAGTATTTT.

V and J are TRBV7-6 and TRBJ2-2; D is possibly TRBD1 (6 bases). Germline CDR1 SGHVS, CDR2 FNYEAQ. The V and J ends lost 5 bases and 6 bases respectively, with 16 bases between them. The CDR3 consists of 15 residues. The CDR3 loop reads CASSPQTGIAGELFF. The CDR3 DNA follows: TGTGCCAGCAGCCCCCAAACAGGGATAGCCGGGGAGCTGTTTTTT.

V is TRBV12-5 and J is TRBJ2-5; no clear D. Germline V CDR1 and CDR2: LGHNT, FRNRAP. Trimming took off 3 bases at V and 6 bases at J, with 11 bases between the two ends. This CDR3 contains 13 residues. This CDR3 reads CASGFWAGQTQYF. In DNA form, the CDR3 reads TGTGCTAGTGGTTTTTGGGCTGGCCAGACCCAGTACTTC.

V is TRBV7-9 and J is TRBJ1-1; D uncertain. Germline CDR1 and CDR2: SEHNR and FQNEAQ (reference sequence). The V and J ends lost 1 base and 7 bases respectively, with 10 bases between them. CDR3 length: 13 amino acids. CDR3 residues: CASSLGVTGEAFF. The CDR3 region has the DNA TGTGCCAGCAGCTTAGGGGTGACGGGTGAAGCTTTCTTT.

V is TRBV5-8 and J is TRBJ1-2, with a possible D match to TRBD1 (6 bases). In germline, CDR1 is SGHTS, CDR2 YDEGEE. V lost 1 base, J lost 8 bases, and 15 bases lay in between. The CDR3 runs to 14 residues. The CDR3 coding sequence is TGTGCCAGCAGCTTGACCCCACAGGGAGGGGGCTACACCTTC. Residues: CASSLTPQGGGYTF.

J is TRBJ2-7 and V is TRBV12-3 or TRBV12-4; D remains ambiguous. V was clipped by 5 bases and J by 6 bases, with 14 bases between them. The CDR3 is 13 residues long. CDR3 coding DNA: TGTGCCAGCAGTCCACTTACGGGTACCGAGCAGTACTTC. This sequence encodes CASSPLTGTEQYF.

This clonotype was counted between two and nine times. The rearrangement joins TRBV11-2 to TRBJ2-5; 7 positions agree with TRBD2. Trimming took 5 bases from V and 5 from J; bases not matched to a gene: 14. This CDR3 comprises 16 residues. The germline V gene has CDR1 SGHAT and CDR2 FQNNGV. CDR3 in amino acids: CASSPLLGLPWETQYF. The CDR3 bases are TGTGCCAGCAGCCCCTTATTGGGACTACCCTGGGAGACCCAGTACTTC.

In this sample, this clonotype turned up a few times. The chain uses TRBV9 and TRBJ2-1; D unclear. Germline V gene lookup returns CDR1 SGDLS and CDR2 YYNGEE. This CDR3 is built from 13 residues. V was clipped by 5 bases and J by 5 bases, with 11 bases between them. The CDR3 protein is CASRGSEHNEQFF. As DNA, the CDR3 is TGTGCCAGCAGGGGCTCGGAACACAATGAGCAGTTCTTC.

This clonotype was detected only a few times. The CDR3 DNA follows: TGTGCCAGCAGTTTCTCGACAGACAATGAGCAGTTCTTC. Protein sequence: CASSFSTDNEQFF. V gene TRBV12-3 or TRBV12-4 combines with J gene TRBJ2-1, with D tentatively TRBD1 (5 bases). Trimming shortened V by 3 bases and J by 5 bases, and 8 bases separated the two germline ends. The CDR3 totals 13 residues.

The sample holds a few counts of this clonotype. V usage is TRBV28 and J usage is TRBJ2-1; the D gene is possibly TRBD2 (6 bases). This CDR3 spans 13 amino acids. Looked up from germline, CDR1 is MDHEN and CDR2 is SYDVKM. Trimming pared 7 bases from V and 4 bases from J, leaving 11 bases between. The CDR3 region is CASTRDLYNEQFF. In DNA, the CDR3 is TGTGCCAGCACCAGGGACTTATACAATGAGCAGTTCTTC.

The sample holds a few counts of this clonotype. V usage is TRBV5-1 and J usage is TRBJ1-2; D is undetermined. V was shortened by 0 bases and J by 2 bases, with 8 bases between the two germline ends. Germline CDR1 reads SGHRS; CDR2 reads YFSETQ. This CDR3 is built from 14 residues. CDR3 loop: CASSLGADNYGYTF. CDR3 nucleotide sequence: TGCGCCAGCAGCTTGGGAGCGGACAACTATGGCTACACCTTC.

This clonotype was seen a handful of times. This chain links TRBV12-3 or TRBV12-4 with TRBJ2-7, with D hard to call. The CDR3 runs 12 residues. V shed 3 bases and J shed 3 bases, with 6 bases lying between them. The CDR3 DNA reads TGTGCCAGCAGTTTGCAGATCTACGAGCAGTACTTC. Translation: CASSLQIYEQYF.

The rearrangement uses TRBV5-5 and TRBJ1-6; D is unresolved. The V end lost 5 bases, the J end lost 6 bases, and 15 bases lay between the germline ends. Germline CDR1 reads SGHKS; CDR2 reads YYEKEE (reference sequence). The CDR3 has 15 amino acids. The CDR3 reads CASSAGWLPNSPLHF. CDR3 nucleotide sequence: TGTGCCAGCAGTGCGGGTTGGCTTCCTAATTCACCCCTCCACTTT.

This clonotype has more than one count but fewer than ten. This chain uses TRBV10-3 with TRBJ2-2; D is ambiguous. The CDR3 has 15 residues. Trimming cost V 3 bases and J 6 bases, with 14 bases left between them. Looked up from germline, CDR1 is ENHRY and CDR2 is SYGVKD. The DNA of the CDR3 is TGTGCCATCAGTGAAGCCCACGTGGGCGCCGGGGAGCTGTTTTTT. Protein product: CAISEAHVGAGELFF.

CDR3 in amino acids: CASSPTLAGAYEQYF. CDR3 coding DNA: TGTGCCAGCAGTCCCACACTAGCGGGGGCCTACGAGCAGTACTTC. The chain has TRBV12-3 or TRBV12-4 and TRBJ2-7; 11 bases map to TRBD2. V dropped 5 bases and J dropped 2; count of bases not matched to a gene: 5. CDR3 length: 15 amino acids.

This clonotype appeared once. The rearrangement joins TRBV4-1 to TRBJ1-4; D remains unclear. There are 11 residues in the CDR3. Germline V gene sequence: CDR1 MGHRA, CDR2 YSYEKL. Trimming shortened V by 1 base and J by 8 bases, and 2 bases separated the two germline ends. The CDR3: CASSQGEKLFF. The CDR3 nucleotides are TGCGCCAGCAGCCAAGGCGAAAAACTGTTTTTT.

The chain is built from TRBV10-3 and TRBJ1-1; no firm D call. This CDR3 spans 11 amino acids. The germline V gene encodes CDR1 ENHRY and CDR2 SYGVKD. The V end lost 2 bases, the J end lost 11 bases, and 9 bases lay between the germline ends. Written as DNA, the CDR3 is TGTGCCATCAGTGAGCCGCCCGCGGCTTTCTTT. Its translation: CAISEPPAAFF.

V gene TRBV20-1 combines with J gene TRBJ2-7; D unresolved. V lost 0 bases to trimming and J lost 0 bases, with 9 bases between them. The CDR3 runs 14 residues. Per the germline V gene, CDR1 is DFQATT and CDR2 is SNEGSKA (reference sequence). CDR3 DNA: TGCAGTGCTAGAGATACTTACCACTCCTACGAGCAGTACTTC. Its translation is CSARDTYHSYEQYF.

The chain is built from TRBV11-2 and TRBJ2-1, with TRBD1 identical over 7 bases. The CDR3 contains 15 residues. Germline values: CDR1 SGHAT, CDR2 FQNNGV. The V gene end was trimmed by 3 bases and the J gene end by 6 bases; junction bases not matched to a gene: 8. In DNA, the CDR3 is TGTGCCAGCAGCTTTAGCTCCGGGACAGTCAATGAGCAGTTCTTC. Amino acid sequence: CASSFSSGTVNEQFF.